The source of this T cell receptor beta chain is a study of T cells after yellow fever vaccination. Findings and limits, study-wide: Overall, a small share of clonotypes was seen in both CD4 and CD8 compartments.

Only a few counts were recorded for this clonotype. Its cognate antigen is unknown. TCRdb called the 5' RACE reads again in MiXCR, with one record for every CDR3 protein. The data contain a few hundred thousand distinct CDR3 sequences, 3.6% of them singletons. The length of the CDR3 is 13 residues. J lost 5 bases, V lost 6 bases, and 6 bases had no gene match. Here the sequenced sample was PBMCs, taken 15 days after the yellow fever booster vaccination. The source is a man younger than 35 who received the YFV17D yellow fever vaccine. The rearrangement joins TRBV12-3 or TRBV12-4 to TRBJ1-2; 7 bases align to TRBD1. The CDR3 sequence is CASSTEGAYGYTF. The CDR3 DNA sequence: TGTGCCAGCAGCACCGAGGGGGCTTATGGCTACACCTTC.